This T cell receptor (beta chain) was captured in a study of T cells in Graves' hyperthyroidism and ophthalmopathy. The germline V gene has CDR1 SGHDT and CDR2 YYEEEE. The CDR3 sequence is 14 residues long. Amplification of TCR beta CDR3 regions used RNA as the template. The HTBI set primed first-round TCR CDR3 RT-PCR. Each CDR3 protein gets one entry after TCRdb re-called the multiplex PCR reads with MiXCR. The data show about 640,000 distinct CDR3 sequences, less than 25% seen once. This clonotype has just a few counts. At one end, the junction sequence differs from germline, possibly due to a read error.

The sequenced sample was blood. This clonotype was obtained from a man aged 25-40 years with Graves' ophthalmopathy. V gene TRBV5-6 combines with J gene TRBJ1-3; D remains ambiguous. The CDR3 DNA is TGTGCCAGCTTTGGGAGGACGGCTGGAAACACCATATGTTTT. Translation gives CASFGRTAGNTICF.